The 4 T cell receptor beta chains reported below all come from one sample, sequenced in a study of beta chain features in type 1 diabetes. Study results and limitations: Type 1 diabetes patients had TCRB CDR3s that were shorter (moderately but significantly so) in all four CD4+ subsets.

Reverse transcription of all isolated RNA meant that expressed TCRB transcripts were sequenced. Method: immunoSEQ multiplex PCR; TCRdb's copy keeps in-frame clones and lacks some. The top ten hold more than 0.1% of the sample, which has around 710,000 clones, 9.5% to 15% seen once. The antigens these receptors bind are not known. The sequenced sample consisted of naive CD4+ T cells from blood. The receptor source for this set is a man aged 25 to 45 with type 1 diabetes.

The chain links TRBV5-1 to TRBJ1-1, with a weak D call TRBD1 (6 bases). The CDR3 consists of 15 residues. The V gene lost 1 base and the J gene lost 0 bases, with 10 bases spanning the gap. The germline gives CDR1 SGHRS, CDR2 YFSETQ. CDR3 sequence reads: CASSLMAGVNTEAFF. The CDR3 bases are TGCGCCAGCAGCTTGATGGCAGGGGTGAACACTGAAGCTTTCTTT.

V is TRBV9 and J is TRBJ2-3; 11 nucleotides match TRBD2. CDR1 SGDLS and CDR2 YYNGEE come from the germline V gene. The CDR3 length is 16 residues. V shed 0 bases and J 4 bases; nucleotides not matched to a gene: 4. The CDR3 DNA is TGTGCCAGCAGCGTAGTCCCTAGCGGGGGGCCAGATACGCAGTATTTT. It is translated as CASSVVPSGGPDTQYF.

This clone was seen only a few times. CDR3 DNA sequence: TGTGCCAGCAGCCTGCGAGCGTCGTCCCTCACAGATACGCAGTATTTT. Translation: CASSLRASSLTDTQYF. The chain is built from TRBV5-8 and TRBJ2-3; D unresolved. The CDR3 is 16 amino acids. Germline loops: CDR1 SGHTS, CDR2 YDEGEE. The germline V and J ends were trimmed by 4 bases and 2 bases, with 17 bases remaining between them.

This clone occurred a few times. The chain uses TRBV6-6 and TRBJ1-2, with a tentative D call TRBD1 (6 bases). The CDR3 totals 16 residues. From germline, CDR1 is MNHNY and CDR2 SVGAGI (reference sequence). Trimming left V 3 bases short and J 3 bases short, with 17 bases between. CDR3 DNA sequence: TGTGCCAGCAGTTATAGTCCGGGACAACCTGACTATGGCTACACCTTC. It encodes CASSYSPGQPDYGYTF.